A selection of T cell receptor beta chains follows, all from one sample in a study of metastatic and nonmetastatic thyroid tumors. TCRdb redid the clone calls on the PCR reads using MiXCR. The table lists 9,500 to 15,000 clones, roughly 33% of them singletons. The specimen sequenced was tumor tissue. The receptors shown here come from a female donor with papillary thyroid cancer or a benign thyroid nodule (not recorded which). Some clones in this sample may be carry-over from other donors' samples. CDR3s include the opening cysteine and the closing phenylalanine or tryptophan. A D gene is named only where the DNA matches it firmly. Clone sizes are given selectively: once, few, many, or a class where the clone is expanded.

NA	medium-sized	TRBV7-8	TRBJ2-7	CASSLLREAYEQYF	TGTGCCAGCAGCTTATTAAGGGAAGCCTACGAGCAGTACTTC
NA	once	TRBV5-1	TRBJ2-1	CASSLPVGVREQFF	TGCGCCAGCAGCTTACCGGTCGGGGTGCGGGAGCAGTTCTTC
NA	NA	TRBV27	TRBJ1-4	CASSPFDGEKLFF	TGTGCCAGCAGTCCCTTCGACGGTGAAAAACTGTTTTTT
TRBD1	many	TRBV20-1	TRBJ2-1	CSAPGQGYNEQFF	TGCAGTGCTCCGGGACAGGGCTACAATGAGCAGTTCTTC
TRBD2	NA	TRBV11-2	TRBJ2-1	CASSRLAGGYNEQFF	TGTGCCAGCAGCCGACTAGCGGGAGGGTACAATGAGCAGTTCTTC
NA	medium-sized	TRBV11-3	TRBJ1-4	CASSLETGAFATNEKLFF	TGTGCCAGCAGCTTAGAGACAGGTGCCTTTGCAACTAATGAAAAACTGTTTTTT
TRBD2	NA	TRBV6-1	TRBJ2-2	CASSILAGTNTGELFF	TGTGCCAGCAGTATTTTAGCGGGGACCAACACCGGGGAGCTGTTTTTT
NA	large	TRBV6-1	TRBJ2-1	CASRIPMGYNEQFF	TGTGCCAGCAGAATCCCGATGGGATACAATGAGCAGTTCTTC
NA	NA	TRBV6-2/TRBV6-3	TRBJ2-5	CASSTDWATGTQYF	TGTGCCAGCAGTACGGACTGGGCAACGGGGACCCAGTACTTC
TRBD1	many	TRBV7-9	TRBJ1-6	CASSMTGTGDSPLHF	TGTGCCAGCAGCATGACAGGGACAGGGGATTCACCCCTCCACTTT
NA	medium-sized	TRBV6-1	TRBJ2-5	CASESTGQETQYF	TGTGCCAGCGAATCCACAGGGCAAGAGACCCAGTACTTC
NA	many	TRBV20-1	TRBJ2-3	CSAKRTVPTDTQYF	TGCAGTGCTAAGAGGACAGTCCCCACAGATACGCAGTATTTT
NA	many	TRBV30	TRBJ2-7	CACDTCEQYF	TGTGCCTGTGACACCTGCGAGCAGTACTTC
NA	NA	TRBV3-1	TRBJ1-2	CASSQGPSRVSGYTF	TGTGCCAGCAGCCAAGGTCCCAGCAGAGTGAGCGGCTACACCTTC
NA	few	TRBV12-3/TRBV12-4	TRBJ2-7	CAGILHGTPYEQYF	TGTGCCGGCATCCTCCACGGGACTCCCTACGAGCAGTACTTC
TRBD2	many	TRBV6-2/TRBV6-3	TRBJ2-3	CASSPIFSGRAQKDMQYF	TGTGCCAGCAGTCCAATCTTTAGCGGGAGGGCCCAAAAAGATATGCAGTATTTT
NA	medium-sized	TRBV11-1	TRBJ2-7	CASTSRFAEQYF	TGTGCCAGCACCTCTCGCTTTGCCGAGCAGTACTTC
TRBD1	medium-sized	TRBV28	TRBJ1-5	CASSSHARTGNQPQHF	TGTGCCAGCAGTTCTCACGCACGGACAGGAAATCAGCCCCAGCATTTT
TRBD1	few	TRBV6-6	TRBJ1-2	CASSYPRGQRYGYTF	TGTGCCAGCAGTTATCCACGGGGACAGAGATATGGCTACACCTTC
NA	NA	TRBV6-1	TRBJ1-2	CASTPRSDGYTF	TGTGCCAGCACCCCCCGGAGTGATGGCTACACCTTC
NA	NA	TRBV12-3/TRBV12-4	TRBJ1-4	CASCRNLATNEKLFF	TGTGCCAGCTGCCGGAACCTTGCAACTAATGAAAAACTGTTTTTT
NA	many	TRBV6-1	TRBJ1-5	CASSHWDGVNQPQHF	TGTGCCAGCAGTCATTGGGACGGGGTCAATCAGCCCCAGCATTTT
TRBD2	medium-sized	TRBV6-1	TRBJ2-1	CASSELAGGPGEQFF	TGTGCCAGCAGTGAACTAGCGGGAGGGCCCGGTGAGCAGTTCTTC
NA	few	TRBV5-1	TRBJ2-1	CASSLLTGFVNEQFF	TGCGCCAGCAGCTTGTTAACAGGGTTTGTCAATGAGCAGTTCTTC
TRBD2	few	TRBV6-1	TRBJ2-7	CASSRTSAVSYEQYF	TGTGCCAGCAGCCGAACTAGCGCGGTCTCCTACGAGCAGTACTTC